Listed below are T cell receptor beta chains from one sample, sequenced in a study of blood T cell repertoires in COVID-19. Repertoires were generated with immunoSEQ multiplex PCR, while TCRdb's copy carries only in-frame clones and drops some. Of roughly 280,000 clones listed, roughly 87% were seen once; the top ten hold 2.2%. Sequenced: peripheral blood. Every receptor here comes from a woman between 45 and 65 years old who had recovered from COVID-19. Each CDR3 is given with its conserved first and last residue. The D gene is left open where the match is weak. Part of the rows lack a size; the others show once, few, many or a class for expanded clones.

D: TRBD1
size: NA
J: TRBJ1-4
V: TRBV4-1
DNA: TGCGCCAGCAGTTTCGGACAGGGGGATGAAAAACTGTTTTTT
CDR3: CASSFGQGDEKLFF

D: TRBD2
size: NA
J: TRBJ2-2
V: TRBV4-3
DNA: TGCGCCAGCAGCCAACCTACTAGCGGAGTCACCGGGGAGCTGTTTTTT
CDR3: CASSQPTSGVTGELFF

D: NA
size: NA
J: TRBJ1-1
V: TRBV11-1
DNA: TGTGCCAGCAGCTTAGTATTGGCAGTGAACACTGAAGCTTTCTTT
CDR3: CASSLVLAVNTEAFF

D: TRBD1
size: once
J: TRBJ2-1
V: TRBV3-1/TRBV3-2
DNA: TGTGCCAGCAGCCAAAGGACAGGGTTGAGGAATGAGCAGTTCTTC
CDR3: CASSQRTGLRNEQFF

D: TRBD1
size: NA
J: TRBJ1-1
V: TRBV9
DNA: TGTGCCAGCAGCGTATCGGGGACAGGGAACACTGAAGCTTTCTTT
CDR3: CASSVSGTGNTEAFF

D: TRBD1
size: NA
J: TRBJ2-1
V: TRBV19
DNA: TGTGCCAGTAGTATGGGAACAGGGGGGCGCGATGAGCAGTTCTTC
CDR3: CASSMGTGGRDEQFF

D: NA
size: NA
J: TRBJ1-2
V: TRBV5-6
DNA: TGTGCCAGCAGCTTCGGCCCTGGGGGCGAAGTAGGCTACACCTTC
CDR3: CASSFGPGGEVGYTF

D: TRBD2
size: NA
J: TRBJ2-1
V: TRBV28
DNA: TGTGCCAGCAGTTCTAGCGGGAGAGAATTGTTCGATGAGCAGTTCTTC
CDR3: CASSSSGRELFDEQFF

D: TRBD2
size: few
J: TRBJ2-1
V: TRBV5-1
DNA: TGCGCCAGCAGCTTGGAGGCGGGAGGGCCCATTAATGAGCAGTTCTTC
CDR3: CASSLEAGGPINEQFF

D: NA
size: NA
J: TRBJ1-5
V: TRBV19
DNA: TGTGCCAGTAGTTTGGGACATTGGCAGCCCCAGCATTTT
CDR3: CASSLGHWQPQHF

D: NA
size: NA
J: TRBJ1-2
V: TRBV30
DNA: TGTGCCTGGAGCTTCATTGGATCGAGGGATGGCTACACCTTC
CDR3: CAWSFIGSRDGYTF

D: NA
size: once
J: TRBJ1-6
V: TRBV7-3
DNA: TGTGCCAGCAGCTCCCCACCGGGACCCCTCCACTTT
CDR3: CASSSPPGPLHF

D: NA
size: few
J: TRBJ2-7
V: TRBV6-2/TRBV6-3
DNA: TGTGCCAGCAGTTACGGGCAGTTCTACGAGCAGTACTTC
CDR3: CASSYGQFYEQYF

D: TRBD1
size: NA
J: TRBJ2-2
V: TRBV7-3
DNA: TGTGCCAGCAGCTTGACAGGGAACCTGCGAACCGGGGAGCTGTTTTTT
CDR3: CASSLTGNLRTGELFF

D: TRBD1
size: NA
J: TRBJ1-2
V: TRBV4-3
DNA: TGCGCCAGCAGCCAAGATCCAACAGGGACAGGGGGCTATGGCTACACCTTC
CDR3: CASSQDPTGTGGYGYTF

D: TRBD1
size: NA
J: TRBJ1-1
V: TRBV15
DNA: TGTGCCACCAGCGACCGAACCAGGGACAGGGACGAAGCTTTCTTT
CDR3: CATSDRTRDRDEAFF

D: TRBD1
size: NA
J: TRBJ1-2
V: TRBV7-2
DNA: TGTGCCAGCAGCCAGAGGGACAGCCTGCGTGGGTATGGCTACACCTTC
CDR3: CASSQRDSLRGYGYTF

D: TRBD2
size: NA
J: TRBJ2-7
V: TRBV28
DNA: TGTGCCAGCAGTATAGCGGGTACTTCCTCCTACGAGCAGTACTTC
CDR3: CASSIAGTSSYEQYF

D: NA
size: few
J: TRBJ1-5
V: TRBV30
DNA: TGTGCCTCCCAGGCCGGGGGAGACGGCCAGCCCCAGCATTTT
CDR3: CASQAGGDGQPQHF

D: TRBD2
size: once
J: TRBJ2-7
V: TRBV2
DNA: TGTGCCAGCAGATTCACCATCCAACTAGCGGGGTTCTCCTACGAGCAGTACTTC
CDR3: CASRFTIQLAGFSYEQYF

D: NA
size: NA
J: TRBJ1-4
V: TRBV4-1
DNA: TGCGCCAGCAGCCAGGACCAGGGGCAACTGTTTTTT
CDR3: CASSQDQGQLFF

D: NA
size: NA
J: TRBJ2-3
V: TRBV19
DNA: TGTGCCAGTAGTCCGGTCGCGAGGACAGATACGCAGTATTTT
CDR3: CASSPVARTDTQYF

D: NA
size: NA
J: TRBJ1-4
V: TRBV6-6
DNA: TGTGCCAGCAGTCCCCGGGGAAGCGAAAAACTGTTTTTT
CDR3: CASSPRGSEKLFF

D: TRBD1
size: NA
J: TRBJ2-1
V: TRBV30
DNA: TGTGCCTGGAGCTCGACAGGGTGGTACAATGAGCAGTTCTTC
CDR3: CAWSSTGWYNEQFF

D: NA
size: NA
J: TRBJ1-1
V: TRBV18
DNA: TGTGCCAGCTCACCACCGCGAGGACTTGGAGCTTTCTTT
CDR3: CASSPPRGLGAFF

D: TRBD1
size: NA
J: TRBJ2-7
V: TRBV5-1
DNA: TGCGCCAGCAGCTCCCCGGGACAGAAATACGAGCAGTACTTC
CDR3: CASSSPGQKYEQYF

D: TRBD2
size: few
J: TRBJ2-2
V: TRBV5-4
DNA: TGTGCCAGCAGCAGACGACTAGCGAGAGAGGCCGGGGAGCTGTTTTTT
CDR3: CASSRRLAREAGELFF

D: TRBD1
size: once
J: TRBJ1-4
V: TRBV14
DNA: TGTGCCAGCAGCCACCGACAGGGGACCGCAACTAATGAAAAACTGTTTTTT
CDR3: CASSHRQGTATNEKLFF

D: NA
size: NA
J: TRBJ2-2
V: TRBV6-2/TRBV6-3
DNA: TGTGCCAGCAGCCGCCGGACTAACACCGGGGAGCTGTTTTTT
CDR3: CASSRRTNTGELFF

D: NA
size: many
J: TRBJ1-5
V: TRBV30
DNA: TGTGCCTGGAGTTCATCCGGGGATCAGCCCCAGCATTTT
CDR3: CAWSSSGDQPQHF

D: NA
size: NA
J: TRBJ1-5
V: TRBV3-1/TRBV3-2
DNA: TGTGCCAGCAGCCAACACTACGACCAGCCCCAGCATTTT
CDR3: CASSQHYDQPQHF

D: NA
size: once
J: TRBJ2-1
V: TRBV19
DNA: TGTGCCAGTAGTATAGGCGTCTTTCAGGCCTACAATGAGCAGTTCTTC
CDR3: CASSIGVFQAYNEQFF

D: NA
size: once
J: TRBJ1-5
V: TRBV25-1
DNA: TGTGCCAGCAGTGGTCAGGGCGGTCAGCCCCAGCATTTT
CDR3: CASSGQGGQPQHF

D: NA
size: NA
J: TRBJ1-2
V: TRBV28
DNA: TGTGCCAGCAGTTCCAGTTCGTATGGCTACACCTTC
CDR3: CASSSSSYGYTF

D: NA
size: NA
J: TRBJ1-6
V: TRBV25-1
DNA: TGTGCCGTGGGGGGAGGGGCCTATAATTCACCCCTCCACTTT
CDR3: CAVGGGAYNSPLHF

D: NA
size: NA
J: TRBJ1-3
V: TRBV18
DNA: TGTGCCAGCTCACCCCCGGTCTCTGGAAACACCATATATTTT
CDR3: CASSPPVSGNTIYF

D: TRBD1
size: once
J: TRBJ1-5
V: TRBV5-4
DNA: TGTGCCAGCAGCTTACAGGGGGGGAATCAGCCCCAGCATTTT
CDR3: CASSLQGGNQPQHF

D: TRBD2
size: NA
J: TRBJ2-5
V: TRBV11-2
DNA: TGTGCCAGCAGCTTAGATTGGATGGGGGGAGGGGAGACCCAGTACTTC
CDR3: CASSLDWMGGGETQYF

D: NA
size: NA
J: TRBJ2-7
V: TRBV28
DNA: TGTGCCAGCAGTTCAAGACACACCCAGACCTACGAGCAGTACTTC
CDR3: CASSSRHTQTYEQYF

D: NA
size: NA
J: TRBJ2-1
V: TRBV7-3
DNA: TGTGCCAGCAGCTCAGGGACTGCCTCCTACAATGAGCAGTTCTTC
CDR3: CASSSGTASYNEQFF

D: TRBD1
size: NA
J: TRBJ1-2
V: TRBV5-1
DNA: TGCGCCAGCAGCTCTATGACAGGGAGTGGCTACACCTTC
CDR3: CASSSMTGSGYTF

D: TRBD2
size: NA
J: TRBJ2-7
V: TRBV5-6
DNA: TGTGCCAGCAGCTTGCTAGCGGGGTACGAGCAGTACTTC
CDR3: CASSLLAGYEQYF

D: TRBD2
size: NA
J: TRBJ2-5
V: TRBV28
DNA: TGTGCCAGCAGTTTAAAGGGGCTAGCGGGAGTGGAGACCCAGTACTTC
CDR3: CASSLKGLAGVETQYF

D: NA
size: NA
J: TRBJ1-2
V: TRBV7-9
DNA: TGTGCCAGCAGCCCACAGGGAAACCCACGGGTAGTGGGCTACACCTTC
CDR3: CASSPQGNPRVVGYTF

D: NA
size: NA
J: TRBJ1-6
V: TRBV9
DNA: TGTGCCAGCAGCCTTTCCGGGGGGCAGGGTGGATCACCCCTCCACTTT
CDR3: CASSLSGGQGGSPLHF

D: NA
size: NA
J: TRBJ1-2
V: TRBV5-1
DNA: TGCGCCAGCAGCTTGACCGGGGGTAACGGCTACACCTTC
CDR3: CASSLTGGNGYTF

D: TRBD1
size: NA
J: TRBJ2-7
V: TRBV28
DNA: TGTGCCAGCAGTTTATACAGGGGGCTAAACTACGAGCAGTACTTC
CDR3: CASSLYRGLNYEQYF

D: NA
size: NA
J: TRBJ2-7
V: TRBV7-2
DNA: TGTGCCAGCAGCCGGGACTCCAGCTCCTACGAGCAGTACTTC
CDR3: CASSRDSSSYEQYF

D: NA
size: NA
J: TRBJ2-5
V: TRBV6-2/TRBV6-3
DNA: TGTGCCAGCAGTTACTCCCAGCGGTCCCAAGAGACCCAGTACTTC
CDR3: CASSYSQRSQETQYF

D: TRBD2
size: NA
J: TRBJ2-3
V: TRBV7-2
DNA: TGTGCCAGCAGCTTAGCAAGCGGGGTGGGGACAGATACGCAGTATTTT
CDR3: CASSLASGVGTDTQYF

D: TRBD2
size: NA
J: TRBJ2-1
V: TRBV7-3
DNA: TGTGCCAGCAGCTTGGGGACTAGCGGATTTTACAATGAGCAGTTCTTC
CDR3: CASSLGTSGFYNEQFF

D: TRBD2
size: NA
J: TRBJ2-1
V: TRBV19
DNA: TGTGCCAGTAGCTTCAGCGGGAGATCCTACAATGAGCAGTTCTTC
CDR3: CASSFSGRSYNEQFF

D: TRBD1
size: NA
J: TRBJ2-7
V: TRBV7-9
DNA: TGTGCCAGCAGCTTAACGGACAGGGTGATCTACGAGCAGTACTTC
CDR3: CASSLTDRVIYEQYF

D: NA
size: NA
J: TRBJ1-1
V: TRBV19
DNA: TGTGCCAGTAGTATCTCGAGGGGGATGAACACTGAAGCTTTCTTT
CDR3: CASSISRGMNTEAFF

D: TRBD1
size: NA
J: TRBJ1-4
V: TRBV5-3
DNA: TGTGCCAGAAGCTTGGGGGGACAGCCATCAGAAAAACTGTTTTTT
CDR3: CARSLGGQPSEKLFF

D: TRBD1
size: NA
J: TRBJ2-2
V: TRBV9
DNA: TGTGCCACATCCGGGACAGGGAACACCGGGGAGCTGTTTTTT
CDR3: CATSGTGNTGELFF

D: TRBD1
size: NA
J: TRBJ1-1
V: TRBV9
DNA: TGTGCCAGCAGCCGATCGACAGGGGGTTTTATGAACACTGAAGCTTTCTTT
CDR3: CASSRSTGGFMNTEAFF

D: TRBD2
size: NA
J: TRBJ2-1
V: TRBV9
DNA: TGTGCCAGCAGCAACCAGGGACAACTAGCGGGAGATGAGCAGTTCTTC
CDR3: CASSNQGQLAGDEQFF